One sample yielded the 20 T cell receptor beta chains listed below, sequenced in a study of shared clonotypes between healthy human individuals. Clones were sequenced by immunoSEQ multiplex PCR, and TCRdb holds only the in-frame ones, with some missing. Altogether a few million clones are present, over 85% being singletons, with the ten largest covering over 0.12%. Input material: naive CD4+ T cells sorted from blood. Subset denoted: CD45RA+ positively selected. These receptors were collected from a man aged 18 to 29 in good health.

Notes on this clone: The sample carries other DNA sequences with the same CDR3. The rearrangement joins TRBV11-2 to TRBJ2-3; D gene unclear. Germline V gives CDR1 SGHAT, CDR2 FQNNGV. V was shortened by 2 bases and J by 0 bases, with 9 bases between the two germline ends. CDR3 size: 15 residues. CDR3 DNA sequence: TGTGCCAGCAGCTTATCAGGAACTAGCACAGATACGCAGTATTTT. This codes for CASSLSGTSTDTQYF.

The chain combines TRBV29-1 with TRBJ1-1; 7 bases are a match to TRBD1. V was pared by 7 bases and J by 0 bases, with 5 bases of the junction left unmatched. The CDR3 has 13 residues. Germline-derived CDR1 and CDR2 are SQVTM and ANQGSEA. The CDR3 nucleotides are TGCAGCGGACAGGGCAACATGAACACTGAAGCTTTCTTT. Protein product: CSGQGNMNTEAFF. The full variable domain, its missing parts supplied by reference TRBV29-1 and TRBJ1-1, is SAVISQKPSRDICQRGTSLTIQCQVDSQVTMMFWYRQQPGQSLTLIATANQGSEATYESGFVIDKFPISRPNLTFSTLTVSNMSPEDSSIYLCSGQGNMNTEAFFGQGTRLTVV.

V and J are TRBV5-8 and TRBJ2-7, with D possibly matching TRBD1 (6 bases). The CDR3 extends over 11 amino acids. The germline V gene encodes CDR1 SGHTS and CDR2 YDEGEE. Trimming shortened V by 6 bases and J by 2 bases, and 6 bases separated the two germline ends. The CDR3 bases are TGTGCCAGCAAGGGGGCCTACGAGCAGTACTTC. Its protein is CASKGAYEQYF.

The V and J genes are TRBV5-1 and TRBJ2-6, with TRBD1 matching 9 bases. Germline CDR1 is SGHRS and CDR2 is YFSETQ. The CDR3 consists of 17 residues. V was pared by 2 bases and J by 2 bases, with 5 bases of the junction left unmatched. In DNA, the CDR3 is TGCGCCAGCAGCTTTGGGACAGGGTTGGCTGGGGCCAACGTCCTGACTTTC. Translating it yields CASSFGTGLAGANVLTF.

The chain links TRBV28 to TRBJ2-5; 8 nucleotides match TRBD1. The CDR3 is 15 residues long. Germline CDR1 is MDHEN and CDR2 is SYDVKM. Trimming took 8 bases from V and 3 from J; bases not matched to a gene: 11. The CDR3 DNA sequence: TGTGCCAGCCGACCGGCAGGACAGGGTAAAGAGACCCAGTACTTC. Translating gives CASRPAGQGKETQYF.

Only a few counts were recorded for this clone. This chain connects TRBV7-2 to TRBJ1-6, with D perhaps TRBD1 (5 bases). In germline, CDR1 is SGHTA, CDR2 FQGNSA. Trimming removed 1 base from V and 10 bases from J, with 17 bases in between. The CDR3 consists of 16 residues. In nucleotides, the CDR3 is TGTGCCAGCAGCTTAGGTCAGGGCAGGGTGAGCTCACCCCTCCACTTT. Translating it yields CASSLGQGRVSSPLHF.

The chain carries TRBV5-6 and TRBJ2-7; 9 bases match TRBD1. The CDR3 contains 16 residues. Trimming at V came to 1 base and at J to 2 bases, leaving 7 bases not matched to a gene. The germline gives CDR1 SGHDT, CDR2 YYEEEE. CDR3 region: CASSLLWGQGTYEQYF. The CDR3 nucleotides are TGTGCCAGCAGCTTGTTGTGGGGACAGGGTACCTACGAGCAGTACTTC.

This chain joins TRBV18 and TRBJ2-2, with a tentative D call TRBD1 (5 bases). The CDR3 contains 15 residues. Germline V CDR1 and CDR2: KGHSH, LQKENI. V was pared by 1 base and J by 5 bases, with 11 bases between. In DNA form, the CDR3 reads TGTGCCAGCTCACCACTGGTAGGGGTGACCGGGGAGCTGTTTTTT. Its protein is CASSPLVGVTGELFF.

As to this clone: The same CDR3 arises from other DNA sequences in this sample as well. V gene TRBV18 combines with J gene TRBJ2-1, with TRBD1 matching 9 bases. V lost 3 bases to trimming and J lost 6 bases; unmatched junction nucleotides: 3. From germline, CDR1 is KGHSH and CDR2 LQKENI. The CDR3 is made up of 14 amino acids. The CDR3 sequence is CASSPGQGVNEQFF. The CDR3 DNA reads TGTGCCAGCTCACCGGGACAGGGAGTCAATGAGCAGTTCTTC.

J is TRBJ2-2 and V is TRBV5-1; 9 bases fit TRBD2. With V trimmed by 7 bases and J by 3 bases, 4 bases remained unmatched. CDR1 and CDR2 (germline): SGHRS, YFSETQ. The CDR3 sequence is 14 residues long. The CDR3 bases are TGCGCCAGCCGACTAGCGGCGGACACCGGGGAGCTGTTTTTT. It encodes CASRLAADTGELFF.

V gene TRBV6-6 combines with J gene TRBJ2-3; D perhaps matches TRBD2 (6 bases). This CDR3 spans 16 amino acids. Trimming removed 2 bases from V and 2 bases from J, with 14 bases in between. Per the germline V gene, CDR1 is MNHNY and CDR2 is SVGAGI (reference sequence). CDR3 in DNA: TGTGCCAGCAGTTACGGGAGGCTAGCGACCACAGATACGCAGTATTTT. It is translated as CASSYGRLATTDTQYF.

The CDR3 coding sequence is TGTGCCAGCAGTTTACTACAGGGCGGGACCTACGAGCAGTACTTC. It encodes CASSLLQGGTYEQYF. V and J are TRBV27 and TRBJ2-7, with D perhaps given as TRBD1 or TRBD2 (6 bases each). The CDR3 is made up of 15 amino acids. The germline V gene encodes CDR1 MNHEY and CDR2 SMNVEV (reference sequence). Trimming took 2 bases from V and 2 from J, leaving 13 bases between them.

The chain carries TRBV19 and TRBJ2-7, with D perhaps TRBD2 (6 bases). This CDR3 has 13 amino acids. Trimming pared 8 bases from V and 6 bases from J, leaving 17 bases between. CDR1 LNHDA and CDR2 SQIVND come from the germline V gene (reference sequence). The CDR3 DNA reads TGTGCCAGTGCAACTAGCCCCCTTACCGAGCAGTACTTC. The encoded protein is CASATSPLTEQYF.

This clone was picked up one time. The chain employs TRBV28 and TRBJ2-1; D is perhaps TRBD2 (7 bases). CDR3 size: 17 residues. Germline lookup yields CDR1 MDHEN and CDR2 SYDVKM. V shed 2 bases and J shed 3 bases, with 17 bases lying between them. The CDR3 region has the DNA TGTGCCAGCAGTTTAGGGGGGGCTGGGATTTTCTACAATGAGCAGTTCTTC. It specifies CASSLGGAGIFYNEQFF.

This clone was observed a single time. This CDR3 is also generated by other DNA sequences in the sample. The V gene is TRBV5-1, the J gene TRBJ2-5, with a possible D match to TRBD2 (6 bases). Germline CDR1 and CDR2: SGHRS and YFSETQ. With 2 bases removed from V and 5 bases from J, the gap between germline ends came to 10 bases. The CDR3 runs 13 residues. The CDR3 here is CASSLGRGETQYF. Here the CDR3 DNA reads TGCGCCAGCAGCTTAGGGCGGGGTGAGACCCAGTACTTC.

Remarks on this clone: The same CDR3 is also encoded by other DNA sequences in this sample. The chain employs TRBV9 and TRBJ2-7; 8 bases are a match to TRBD1. Germline CDR1 reads SGDLS; CDR2 reads YYNGEE. The ends lost 3 bases at V and 0 bases at J; junction bases unmatched: 5. The CDR3 spans 15 residues. The CDR3 DNA sequence: TGTGCCAGCAGCGCCGGGACAGGATCCTCCTACGAGCAGTACTTC. Its translation is CASSAGTGSSYEQYF.

This clone occurred once. This chain links TRBV18 with TRBJ2-5; 7 nucleotides align to TRBD1. The CDR3 consists of 14 residues. V dropped 3 bases and J dropped 6; count of bases not matched to a gene: 7. CDR1 is KGHSH and CDR2 is LQKENI in the germline V gene. The CDR3 coding sequence is TGTGCCAGCTCACCTACAGGGGCGGTAAAGACCCAGTACTTC. Residues: CASSPTGAVKTQYF.

With regard to this clone: In the same sample, other DNA sequences code for this CDR3. The chain employs TRBV9 and TRBJ1-2; D remains unclear. V was cut by 0 bases and J by 1 base, with 4 bases left in between. Germline V gene lookup returns CDR1 SGDLS and CDR2 YYNGEE. This CDR3 has 13 residues. The CDR3 is CASSVDVNYGYTF. The CDR3 region has the DNA TGTGCCAGCAGCGTAGATGTTAACTATGGCTACACCTTC. Variable domain in full (rest from reference TRBV9 and TRBJ1-2): DSGVTQTPKHLITATGQRVTLRCSPRSGDLSVYWYQQSLDQGLQFLIQYYNGEERAKGNILERFSAQQFPDLHSELNLSSLELGDSALYFCASSVDVNYGYTFGSGTRLTVV.

The V call is TRBV27, the J call TRBJ1-2, with D maybe TRBD1 (6 bases). Per the germline V gene, CDR1 is MNHEY and CDR2 is SMNVEV (reference sequence). The CDR3 has 17 residues. The V gene lost 1 base and the J gene lost 5 bases, with 20 bases spanning the gap. CDR3 nucleotide sequence: TGTGCCAGCAGTTTATTCGGACAGCCTGCGGGCAGGTATGGCTACACCTTC. Its protein is CASSLFGQPAGRYGYTF.

CDR3 DNA: TGTGCCAGCAGCTTGCGGCTAGCGGGAGGAGTCACAGATACGCAGTATTTT. Its translation: CASSLRLAGGVTDTQYF. The chain couples TRBV5-4 to TRBJ2-3, with 11 bases lining up with TRBD2. CDR1 and CDR2 from the germline V gene are SGHNT and YYREEE (reference sequence). The trim removed 1 base at V and 2 bases at J, leaving 6 bases unmatched. The CDR3 is 17 amino acids.